A single sample gave rise to the 22 T cell receptor beta chains below, sequenced in a study of cytomegalovirus exposure and HLA in healthy donors. Both 60 Vbeta primers and 13 Jbeta primers went into the PCR. Method: immunoSEQ multiplex PCR; TCRdb's copy keeps in-frame clones and lacks some. The table shows more than 150,000 clones, with about 80% occurring only once. Sequenced: PBMCs. The receptors derive from a woman aged 45-59 years in good health and CMV-seropositive.

In this sample, this clone turned up a few times. The rearrangement joins TRBV7-2 to TRBJ2-3; D is ambiguous. Germline lookup yields CDR1 SGHTA and CDR2 FQGNSA. This CDR3 has 16 residues. With 4 bases removed from V and 4 bases from J, the gap between germline ends came to 18 bases. The CDR3 DNA sequence: TGTGCCAGCAGCTCCCCTGATGCGAGCCTTTCAGATACGCAGTATTTT. It yields the protein CASSSPDASLSDTQYF.

A remark on this clone: Other DNA sequences of this sample code for an identical CDR3. The genes are TRBV9 and TRBJ1-1; possible D gene TRBD1, 5 bases. Germline V gene lookup returns CDR1 SGDLS and CDR2 YYNGEE. The CDR3 spans 15 residues. V lost 2 bases to trimming and J lost 0 bases, with 11 bases between them. The DNA for the CDR3 is TGTGCCAGCAGCGTGGGAGGACACGTGAACACTGAAGCTTTCTTT. This gives the protein CASSVGGHVNTEAFF. The full variable domain, its missing parts supplied by reference TRBV9 and TRBJ1-1, is DSGVTQTPKHLITATGQRVTLRCSPRSGDLSVYWYQQSLDQGLQFLIQYYNGEERAKGNILERFSAQQFPDLHSELNLSSLELGDSALYFCASSVGGHVNTEAFFGQGTRLTVV.

The gene calls are TRBV28 and TRBJ2-1; D is perhaps TRBD2 (6 bases). Germline lookup yields CDR1 MDHEN and CDR2 SYDVKM. This CDR3 contains 17 residues. Trimming shortened V by 9 bases and J by 0 bases, and 21 bases separated the two germline ends. The CDR3 DNA reads TGTGCCAGTCCTCCAAGCGGGTACACCAGCTCCTACAATGAGCAGTTCTTC. Translated: CASPPSGYTSSYNEQFF.

The chain uses TRBV2 and TRBJ2-2; tentative D call: TRBD2 (6 bases). The CDR3 length is 15 residues. The V gene lost 3 bases and the J gene lost 2 bases, with 10 bases spanning the gap. From germline, CDR1 is SNHLY and CDR2 FYNNEI. CDR3 DNA sequence: TGTGCCAGCAGTGATTGGACTATCAACACCGGGGAGCTGTTTTTT. It codes for CASSDWTINTGELFF.

This chain links TRBV19 with TRBJ1-4; no reliable D call. V was shortened by 6 bases and J by 3 bases, with 8 bases between the two germline ends. Germline-derived CDR1 and CDR2 are LNHDA and SQIVND (reference sequence). The CDR3 is 13 amino acids. The CDR3 loop reads CASSWASNEKLFF. CDR3 bases: TGTGCCAGTAGCTGGGCCTCTAATGAAAAACTGTTTTTT.

J is TRBJ2-7 and V is TRBV5-6, with unresolved D. Germline lookup yields CDR1 SGHDT and CDR2 YYEEEE. This CDR3 contains 12 residues. Trimming cost V 4 bases and J 4 bases, with 9 bases left between them. CDR3 residues: CASSKQQYEQYF. The CDR3 nucleotides are TGTGCCAGCAGCAAACAACAGTACGAGCAGTACTTC. Supplemented by reference TRBV5-6 and TRBJ2-7, the full variable domain reads DAGVTQSPTHLIKTRGQQVTLRCSPKSGHDTVSWYQQALGQGPQFIFQYYEEEERQRGNFPDRFSGHQFPNYSSELNVNALLLGDSALYLCASSKQQYEQYFGPGTRLTVT.

The CDR3 loop reads CAWSVAGNPNSPLHF. The CDR3 nucleotides read TGTGCCTGGAGCGTAGCGGGGAATCCGAATTCACCCCTCCACTTT. The chain recombines TRBV30 with TRBJ1-6, with D hard to call. The CDR3 has 15 amino acids. Trimming stripped 3 bases from V and 7 bases from J, with 16 bases between. CDR1 GTSNPN and CDR2 SVGIG come from the germline V gene (reference sequence). Together with reference TRBV30 and TRBJ1-6, the CDR3 gives the full variable domain: SQTIHQWPATLVQPVGSPLSLECTVEGTSNPNLYWYRQAAGRGLQLLFYSVGIGQISSEVPQNLSASRPQDRQFILSSKKLLLSDSGFYLCAWSVAGNPNSPLHFGNGTRLTVT.

The chain has TRBV10-3 and TRBJ1-1, with D perhaps TRBD1 (6 bases). The CDR3 covers 15 residues. Trimming cost V 4 bases and J 1 base, with 13 bases left between them. Germline CDR1 and CDR2: ENHRY and SYGVKD. The CDR3 nucleotides are TGTGCCATCAGTGGGGCCGGGACAAGGAACACTGAAGCTTTCTTT. Translated, it gives CAISGAGTRNTEAFF.

The V call is TRBV6-5, the J call TRBJ2-3, with 7 bases lining up with TRBD2. Germline CDR1 MNHEY, CDR2 SVGAGI. The V gene end was trimmed by 5 bases and the J gene end by 8 bases; junction bases not matched to a gene: 13. The CDR3 extends over 15 amino acids. The chain's CDR3 is CASSAGSGAISTQYF. The CDR3 nucleotides are TGTGCCAGCAGTGCGGGCAGCGGGGCAATAAGTACGCAGTATTTT.

This clone appeared once. The chain has TRBV18 and TRBJ2-7; TRBD2 is a possible D gene (5 bases). The CDR3 length is 14 residues. With 1 base removed from V and 7 bases from J, the gap between germline ends came to 14 bases. Per the germline V gene, CDR1 is KGHSH and CDR2 is LQKENI. The CDR3 here is CASSPQRSEWEQYF. DNA for the CDR3: TGTGCCAGCTCACCACAGCGGTCCGAATGGGAGCAGTACTTC.

In its sample, this clone was seen a few times. This rearrangement joins TRBV7-2 to TRBJ2-7; 7 nucleotides line up with TRBD1. The CDR3 is 13 amino acids. J gave up 7 bases and V 6 bases, and 9 bases lay outside the gene matches. Germline V gene sequence: CDR1 SGHTA, CDR2 FQGNSA. For the CDR3, the DNA is TGTGCCAGCAGACTAGACAGGGAAGGAGAGCAGTACTTC. This codes for CASRLDREGEQYF.

The chain couples TRBV6-6 to TRBJ1-5, with 10 positions matching TRBD1. The germline CDR1 and CDR2 sequences are MNHNY and SVGAGI (reference sequence). The CDR3 contains 13 residues. J gave up 6 bases and V 6 bases, and 2 bases lay outside the gene matches. CDR3 protein: CASRRDRGQPQHF. The CDR3 DNA reads TGTGCCAGCAGAAGGGACAGGGGTCAGCCCCAGCATTTT.

Remarks on this clone: At one of its ends the junction is not consistent with the germline gene, which may arise from a read error. This sequence joins TRBV7-9 and TRBJ2-1; TRBD1 might be the D (6 bases). The CDR3 has 14 residues. Germline CDR1 and CDR2: SEHNR and FQNEAQ (reference sequence). CDR3: CSSSQLGARGEQFF. The DNA for the CDR3 is TGTTCCAGCAGCCAGTTGGGGGCTCGGGGTGAGCAGTTCTTC.

J is TRBJ1-6 and V is TRBV6-1, with D possibly matching TRBD1 (6 bases). Germline V gene sequence: CDR1 MNHNS, CDR2 SASEGT. The CDR3 is made up of 15 amino acids. Trimming removed 1 base from V and 9 bases from J, with 13 bases in between. For the CDR3, the DNA is TGTGCCAGCAGTGAAGGTGCTCACAGGGCTTCACCCCTCCACTTT. This sequence encodes CASSEGAHRASPLHF.

The J gene is TRBJ2-1, the V gene TRBV30; 9 nucleotides match TRBD2. The CDR3 is 15 residues long. V dropped 5 bases and J dropped 3; count of bases not matched to a gene: 8. The germline gives CDR1 GTSNPN, CDR2 SVGIG (reference sequence). The CDR3 DNA reads TGTGCCTGGGACCTCAGCGGGAGGCTCTACAATGAGCAGTTCTTC. Protein product: CAWDLSGRLYNEQFF. Complete variable domain (other parts from reference TRBV30 and TRBJ2-1): SQTIHQWPATLVQPVGSPLSLECTVEGTSNPNLYWYRQAAGRGLQLLFYSVGIGQISSEVPQNLSASRPQDRQFILSSKKLLLSDSGFYLCAWDLSGRLYNEQFFGPGTRLTVL.

Remarks on this clone: Other DNA sequences of this sample code for an identical CDR3. V is TRBV7-9 and J is TRBJ1-2; D is unresolved. This CDR3 is built from 14 residues. Trimming left V 2 bases short and J 2 bases short, with 9 bases between. Germline V lookup: CDR1 SEHNR, CDR2 FQNEAQ (reference sequence). CDR3 sequence (DNA): TGTGCCAGCAGCTTAACGGGCGGGAACTATGGCTACACCTTC. This sequence encodes CASSLTGGNYGYTF.

This chain uses TRBV28 with TRBJ2-7; 8 bases map to TRBD1. The CDR3 runs 16 residues. V shed 4 bases, J shed 0 bases, and the junction held 8 bases outside the gene matches. The germline V gene encodes CDR1 MDHEN and CDR2 SYDVKM. The CDR3 spells CASSSSGTGFSYEQYF. As DNA, the CDR3 is TGTGCCAGCAGTTCCTCCGGGACAGGATTCTCCTACGAGCAGTACTTC. The entire variable domain, with the rest obtained from reference TRBV28 and TRBJ2-7, is as follows: DVKVTQSSRYLVKRTGEKVFLECVQDMDHENMFWYRQDPGLGLRLIYFSYDVKMKEKGDIPEGYSVSREKKERFSLILESASTNQTSMYLCASSSSGTGFSYEQYFGPGTRLTVT.

The chain uses TRBV6-1 and TRBJ1-5; 7 positions agree with TRBD1. Germline V CDR1 and CDR2: MNHNS, SASEGT. The CDR3 loop spans 13 amino acids. With V trimmed by 5 bases and J by 7 bases, 5 bases remained unmatched. This CDR3 is CASSRDREQPQHF. Here the CDR3 DNA reads TGTGCCAGCAGTCGGGACAGAGAACAGCCCCAGCATTTT.

This clone was counted once. The V gene is TRBV21-1, the J gene TRBJ2-5; TRBD1 is taken as the D call from the table, unchecked against the DNA. TRBV21-1 is classified as a pseudogene. The CDR3 loop spans 15 amino acids. CDR3 sequence (DNA): TGTGCCAGCAGCAGGAATACAGGTACGGGAGAGACCCAGTACTTC. It specifies CASSRNTGTGETQYF.

In regard to this clone: The junction departs from the called germline gene at one end, perhaps through a read error. The chain recombines TRBV28 with TRBJ1-2, with 8 bases aligning to TRBD1. The CDR3 spans 13 residues. Looked up from germline, CDR1 is MDHEN and CDR2 is SYDVKM. DNA for the CDR3: TGTGCCGGCAGCCCGGGACAGGTCTATGGCTACACCTTC. It yields the protein CAGSPGQVYGYTF.

The CDR3 region has the DNA TGTGCCAGCAGTGCCCTCTACCTGAACACTGAAGCTTTCTTT. It encodes CASSALYLNTEAFF. This chain connects TRBV6-5 to TRBJ1-1; D gene uncertain. V shed 5 bases and J shed 0 bases, with 10 bases lying between them. This CDR3 region has 14 residues. CDR1 MNHEY and CDR2 SVGAGI come from the germline V gene.

The chain recombines TRBV9 with TRBJ1-3; 9 bases map to TRBD1. Trimming cost V 2 bases and J 0 bases; bases outside gene matches: 3. The CDR3 spans 16 residues. From germline, CDR1 is SGDLS and CDR2 YYNGEE. The CDR3 reads CASSVDRGTSGNTIYF. For the CDR3, the DNA is TGTGCCAGCAGCGTTGACAGGGGGACCTCTGGAAACACCATATATTTT. Full variable domain (rest looked up from reference TRBV9 and TRBJ1-3): DSGVTQTPKHLITATGQRVTLRCSPRSGDLSVYWYQQSLDQGLQFLIQYYNGEERAKGNILERFSAQQFPDLHSELNLSSLELGDSALYFCASSVDRGTSGNTIYFGEGSWLTVV.